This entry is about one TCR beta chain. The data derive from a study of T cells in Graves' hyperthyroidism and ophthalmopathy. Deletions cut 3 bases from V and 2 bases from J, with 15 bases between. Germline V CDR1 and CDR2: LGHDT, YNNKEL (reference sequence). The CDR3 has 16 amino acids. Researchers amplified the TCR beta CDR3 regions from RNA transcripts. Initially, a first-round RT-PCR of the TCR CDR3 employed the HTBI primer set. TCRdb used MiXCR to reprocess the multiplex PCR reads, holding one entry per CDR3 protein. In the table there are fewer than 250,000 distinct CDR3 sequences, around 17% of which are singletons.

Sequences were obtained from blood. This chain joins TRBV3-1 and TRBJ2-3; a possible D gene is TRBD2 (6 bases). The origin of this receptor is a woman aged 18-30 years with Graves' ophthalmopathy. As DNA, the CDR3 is TGTGCCAGCAGCCAGTTCCGGGGGACCGACACAGATACGCAGTATTTT. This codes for CASSQFRGTDTDTQYF.